These 14 T cell receptor beta chains originate from one sample sequenced in a study of shared clonotypes between healthy human individuals. Assay used: immunoSEQ multiplex PCR; TCRdb lists only in-frame clones, some missing. The sample includes about 2,200,000 clones, more than 85% seen only once; the top ten take under 2%. Naive CD8 cells, CD45RO-negative and positively selected for CCR7, excluded terminally differentiated effector memory CD45RA+ cells. The sample consisted of naive CD8+ T cells from PBMCs. Receptor source: a man in his late teens or twenties in good health. Some clones in this sample may be carry-over from other donors' samples.

Written as DNA, the CDR3 is TGCGCCAGCAGCCAAGGATTTATGGGTAGCGGGAGCCTAGAGACCCAGTACTTC. Its translation is CASSQGFMGSGSLETQYF. The chain is built from TRBV4-1 and TRBJ2-5; 9 nucleotides match TRBD2. The CDR3 has 18 amino acids. The germline CDR1 and CDR2 sequences are MGHRA and YSYEKL. J lost 4 bases, V lost 1 base, and 13 bases had no gene match.

The chain uses TRBV5-1 and TRBJ2-2; TRBD2 agrees at 7 bases. The length of the CDR3 is 14 residues. V shed 2 bases, J shed 4 bases, and the junction held 2 bases outside the gene matches. Germline values: CDR1 SGHRS, CDR2 YFSETQ. As DNA, the CDR3 is TGCGCCAGCAGCTTCGCGGGAGCCACCGGGGAGCTGTTTTTT. Amino acid sequence: CASSFAGATGELFF.

The chain employs TRBV21-1 and TRBJ2-7; the table's D gene call, TRBD2, was not cross checked with the DNA. TRBV21-1 is a documented pseudogene. This CDR3 comprises 16 residues. CDR3: CASSRRGRERIYEQYF. The DNA for the CDR3 is TGTGCCAGCAGCCGACGGGGGCGGGAGAGAATCTACGAGCAGTACTTC.

The CDR3 loop is CASSYTRTSGASTDTQYF. The CDR3 DNA sequence: TGTGCCAGCAGTTATACACGGACTAGCGGGGCGAGCACAGATACGCAGTATTTT. The rearrangement links TRBV27 to TRBJ2-3; 12 bases are a match to TRBD2. The CDR3 is 18 residues long. V gave up 4 bases and J gave up 0 bases; unmatched junction bases: 8. Germline V gives CDR1 MNHEY, CDR2 SMNVEV (reference sequence).

V usage is TRBV6-5 and J usage is TRBJ1-5, with D tentatively TRBD1 (5 bases). V shed 0 bases and J shed 7 bases, with 10 bases lying between them. The CDR3 is made up of 14 amino acids. From germline, CDR1 is MNHEY and CDR2 SVGAGI. The CDR3: CASSYSRDRQPQHF. CDR3 DNA: TGTGCCAGCAGTTACTCCAGGGATCGGCAGCCCCAGCATTTT.

The chain carries TRBV28 and TRBJ1-4; 7 bases align to TRBD1. The CDR3 length is 16 residues. From germline, CDR1 is MDHEN and CDR2 SYDVKM. Germline trimming cut 5 bases from V and 0 bases from J; bases unmatched to any gene: 6. CDR3 DNA: TGTGCCAGCAGTCCTGGACAGGCGTCAACTAATGAAAAACTGTTTTTT. Its translation is CASSPGQASTNEKLFF.

The gene calls are TRBV14 and TRBJ2-1; 7 bases are shared with TRBD1. V lost 5 bases, J lost 7 bases, and 17 bases stayed unmatched. Germline lookup yields CDR1 SGHDN and CDR2 FVKESK. This CDR3 is 17 amino acids long. CDR3 DNA sequence: TGTGCCAGCAGCAGGGGGCTAGCTTCCCGCCGAGGGAATGAGCAGTTCTTC. Translation gives CASSRGLASRRGNEQFF. The full variable domain, in which reference TRBV14 and TRBJ2-1 provide the parts outside the CDR3, is EAGVTQFPSHSVIEKGQTVTLRCDPISGHDNLYWYRRVMGKEIKFLLHFVKESKQDESGMPNNRFLAERTGGTYSTLKVQPAELEDSGVYFCASSRGLASRRGNEQFFGPGTRLTVL.

The chain is built from TRBV30 and TRBJ2-7, with D unresolved. This CDR3 has 12 residues. Germline V gives CDR1 GTSNPN, CDR2 SVGIG (reference sequence). Trimming left V 5 bases short and J 3 bases short, with 11 bases between. In nucleotides, the CDR3 is TGTGCCTGGCGAGGAGTCCACTACGAGCAGTACTTC. Amino acids: CAWRGVHYEQYF.

The J gene is TRBJ2-3, the V gene TRBV29-1; no firm D call. Germline V lookup: CDR1 SQVTM, CDR2 ANQGSEA. Trimming pared 8 bases from V and 0 bases from J, leaving 15 bases between. This CDR3 comprises 14 residues. The CDR3 bases are TGCAGCTACATAGGCGCATTTAGCACAGATACGCAGTATTTT. As protein: CSYIGAFSTDTQYF.

V usage is TRBV15 and J usage is TRBJ2-2; 7 bases align to TRBD1. The J segment lost 3 bases and the V segment lost 3 bases, leaving 4 bases of the junction unmatched. Per germline, CDR1 LNHNV and CDR2 YYDKDF (reference sequence). The CDR3 totals 15 residues. CDR3 residues: CATSSWDSDTGELFF. CDR3 coding DNA: TGTGCCACCAGCAGCTGGGACAGCGACACCGGGGAGCTGTTTTTT.

The CDR3 loop reads CASDSLPGNIQYF. The CDR3 DNA reads as TGTGCCTCGGATTCTCTACCCGGGAACATTCAGTACTTC. The rearrangement joins TRBV30 to TRBJ2-4, with D uncertain. The CDR3 runs 13 residues. The V gene's germline CDR1 is GTSNPN and CDR2 SVGIG (reference sequence). The ends were cut back, 7 bases at V and 7 bases at J, with 17 bases in the middle.

The chain is built from TRBV4-2 and TRBJ2-2, with 8 bases lining up with TRBD2. Germline V gene sequence: CDR1 LGHNA, CDR2 YNFKEQ. The CDR3 loop spans 17 amino acids. V was pared by 1 base and J by 0 bases, with 4 bases of the junction left unmatched. The CDR3 sequence is CASSQGTSTTNTGELFF. In nucleotides, the CDR3 is TGTGCCAGCAGCCAAGGGACTAGCACTACGAACACCGGGGAGCTGTTTTTT.

The chain couples TRBV18 to TRBJ2-7; 10 nucleotides agree with TRBD2. The CDR3 extends over 15 amino acids. Germline-derived CDR1 and CDR2 are KGHSH and LQKENI. Trimming removed 3 bases from V and 4 bases from J; junction bases left unmatched: 6. As DNA, the CDR3 is TGTGCCAGCTCACCCTCTAGCGGGAGATCTTACGAGCAGTACTTC. Its translation is CASSPSSGRSYEQYF.

The chain employs TRBV19 and TRBJ2-7; the match to TRBD2 covers 7 bases. J was trimmed by 6 bases and V by 6 bases; bases with no gene match: 2. The germline V gene has CDR1 LNHDA and CDR2 SQIVND (reference sequence). The CDR3 runs to 11 residues. The CDR3 region has the DNA TGTGCCAGTAGGGGAGGGACCGAGCAGTACTTC. Translating it yields CASRGGTEQYF.